Listed below are T cell receptor beta chains from one sample, sequenced in a study of cytomegalovirus exposure and HLA in healthy donors. Sequencing used immunoSEQ multiplex PCR; TCRdb keeps in-frame clones, though not all of them. The sample data list 130,000 to 150,000 clones. Specimen: PBMCs. These receptors came from a male donor in good health and CMV-seronegative. Both conserved end residues are part of each CDR3. D genes are given only for firm matches.

J	D	V	DNA	CDR3
TRBJ2-1	TRBD2	TRBV30	TGTGCCTGGAGTCCTCACACTAGCGGGGGAGGGTTCTTC	CAWSPHTSGGGFF
TRBJ1-2	-	TRBV19	TGTGCCAGTAGTATATCCTCCACCTCAGTCTACTATGGCTACACCTTC	CASSISSTSVYYGYTF
TRBJ2-1	-	TRBV19	TGTGCCAGTAGTGCGGAGGTGGATGAGCAGTTCTTC	CASSAEVDEQFF
TRBJ2-3	TRBD2	TRBV28	TGTGCCAGCAGTTTAATGAGCGGGGGGGCGAAAGATACGCAGTATTTT	CASSLMSGGAKDTQYF
TRBJ2-1	-	TRBV6-5	TGTGCCAGCAGTTTCGGACTCTCCTACAATGAGCAGTTCTTC	CASSFGLSYNEQFF
TRBJ1-5	-	TRBV19	TGTGCCAGTAGGCCCACAGGGTTGGATCAGCCCCAGCATTTT	CASRPTGLDQPQHF
TRBJ2-3	-	TRBV30	TGTGCCTGGACGGGGGGCGCGGGAGATACGCAGTATTTT	CAWTGGAGDTQYF
TRBJ1-5	-	TRBV7-8	TGTGCCAGCAGCTTAACATACGGCAATCAGCCCCAGCATTTT	CASSLTYGNQPQHF
TRBJ1-5	TRBD1	TRBV19	TGTGCCAGTAGTATAGGAACAGGGGGCGGCAATCAGCCCCAGCATTTT	CASSIGTGGGNQPQHF
TRBJ1-3	-	TRBV19	TGTGCCAGTAGCCTACAGGTTCCCTCTGGAAACACCATATATTTT	CASSLQVPSGNTIYF
TRBJ1-6	-	TRBV30	TGTGCCTGGAGTGGGGCGGGGAGTTTTAATTCACCCCTCCACTTT	CAWSGAGSFNSPLHF
TRBJ2-5	TRBD1	TRBV9	TGTGCCAGCAGCGGGGGGGACAGGGTAATCCAAGAGACCCAGTACTTC	CASSGGDRVIQETQYF
TRBJ1-1	TRBD1	TRBV30	TGTGCCTGGGACGGACAGGGCCACTCGAACACTGAAGCTTTCTTT	CAWDGQGHSNTEAFF
TRBJ1-1	-	TRBV7-9	TGTGCCAGCAGGGCGACGACAGGAGTGAACACTGAAGCTTTCTTT	CASRATTGVNTEAFF
TRBJ2-5	-	TRBV5-1	TGCGCCAGCAGACAACCCAGGTCCACGACAGAGACCCAGTACTTC	CASRQPRSTTETQYF
TRBJ1-1	TRBD1	TRBV5-1	TGCGCCAGCAGCTTAAAGGGGGCGATACTAAACACTGAAGCTTTCTTT	CASSLKGAILNTEAFF
TRBJ2-3	-	TRBV2	TGTGCCAGCAGTGAGCTCCCGCCGGGAGTTAGCACAGATACGCAGTATTTT	CASSELPPGVSTDTQYF
TRBJ2-6	TRBD1	TRBV18	TGTGCCAGCTCACCAGTCCAGGGGGCGCAAGGGGCCAACGTCCTGACTTTC	CASSPVQGAQGANVLTF
TRBJ2-1	-	TRBV19	TGTGCCAGTAGAAAAGGTTTGGAGAAATTCTTC	CASRKGLEKFF
TRBJ2-7	TRBD2	TRBV19	TGTGCCAGTAGTGTGGGACTAGCGGCCTACGAGCAGTACTTC	CASSVGLAAYEQYF
TRBJ2-3	TRBD2	TRBV12-5	TGTGCTAGTGGTCCAGGCGGGGGAGATACGCAGTATTTT	CASGPGGGDTQYF
TRBJ2-3	-	TRBV29-1	TGCAGCGTTGAAAACAGGGTTGCTACAGATACGCAGTATTTT	CSVENRVATDTQYF
TRBJ2-7	-	TRBV7-8	TGTGCCAGCAGCTTAACCTTAGACTACCAAACCTACGAGCAGTACTTC	CASSLTLDYQTYEQYF
TRBJ1-2	-	TRBV20-1	TGCAGTGCTCCCAGTGTTCGCTACACCTTC	CSAPSVRYTF
TRBJ1-1	-	TRBV29-1	TGCAGCGTCGCGACTATGAACACTGAAGCTTTCTTT	CSVATMNTEAFF
TRBJ1-2	-	TRBV6-5	TGTGCCAGCAGTCGGGGGGGAGAGCTCCTCTATGGCTACACCTTC	CASSRGGELLYGYTF
TRBJ2-1	TRBD2	TRBV7-8	TGTGCCAGCAGCTTATGGCCGGGACTAGTCCAGTTCTTC	CASSLWPGLVQFF
TRBJ2-7	TRBD2	TRBV29-1	TGCAGCGTTGAAGGTTTCGTAGCGGGAGGGAGCCCATACGAGCAGTACTTC	CSVEGFVAGGSPYEQYF
TRBJ2-3	TRBD2	TRBV6-1	TGTGCCAGCACCTTAGCGGGAGCGGGTACAGATACGCAGTATTTT	CASTLAGAGTDTQYF
TRBJ2-2	TRBD2	TRBV25-1	TGTGCCAGCAGTGAATTCGATGCGGGAGCAGGAACCGGGGAGCTGTTTTTT	CASSEFDAGAGTGELFF
TRBJ2-2	-	TRBV28	TGTGCCAGCAGTTGGGGCAGCACGAACACCGGGGAGCTGTTTTTT	CASSWGSTNTGELFF
TRBJ2-7	-	TRBV18	TGTGCCAGCTCCCTGGGAGGAGGGAGACCCCCTAGGGAGCAGTACTTC	CASSLGGGRPPREQYF
TRBJ1-2	TRBD1	TRBV6-6	TGTGCCAGCAGCCATCGGGACAGGGTAAATGATGGCTACACCTTC	CASSHRDRVNDGYTF
TRBJ2-7	-	TRBV6-1	TGTGCCAGCAGTGGTAATGACATTGTGACCCCAAAGGCCTACGAGCAGTACTTC	CASSGNDIVTPKAYEQYF
TRBJ2-7	TRBD1	TRBV11-2	TGTGCCAGCAGTACAGGGGATTTCGCCCACTACGAGCAGTACTTC	CASSTGDFAHYEQYF
TRBJ1-2	TRBD1	TRBV5-3	TGTGCCAGAAACAAAGGACAGGGCGGCTACACCTTC	CARNKGQGGYTF
TRBJ1-3	TRBD1	TRBV30	TGTGCCTGGAGCACAGGGGGCTCCTCTGGAAACACCATATATTTT	CAWSTGGSSGNTIYF
TRBJ2-7	-	TRBV11-2	TGTGCCAGCAGCTTAGCGCAACGGGGGACCTACGAGCAGTACTTC	CASSLAQRGTYEQYF
TRBJ1-2	-	TRBV30	TGTGCCTGGAGGGCAGAATACTATGGCTACACCTTC	CAWRAEYYGYTF
TRBJ2-7	TRBD1	TRBV5-6	TGTGCCAGCAGCTCCACCGGGACAGGAAAATACGAGCAGTACTTC	CASSSTGTGKYEQYF